The 27 T cell receptor beta chains in this list originate from one sample, sequenced in a study of blood T cell repertoires in COVID-19. Sequencing was performed with immunoSEQ multiplex PCR; in TCRdb, only in-frame clones are kept and a portion is missing. The sample holds 250,000 or so clones, 70% to 90% seen once. Sequences were obtained from peripheral blood. These receptor sequences come from a woman between 65 and 79 years old with active or convalescent COVID-19.

This chain connects TRBV6-6 to TRBJ2-3; tentative D call: TRBD2 (6 bases). This CDR3 region has 16 residues. Germline-derived CDR1 and CDR2 are MNHNY and SVGAGI (reference sequence). V lost 6 bases and J 2 bases, leaving 18 bases between the germline ends. Written as DNA, the CDR3 is TGTGCCAGCAGGGGACTGTCCCCTTTCCCCACAGATACGCAGTATTTT. Protein product: CASRGLSPFPTDTQYF.

This chain joins TRBV29-1 and TRBJ1-3, with D perhaps TRBD1 (6 bases). Trimming took off 4 bases at V and 6 bases at J, with 7 bases between the two ends. Germline V gene data show CDR1 as SQVTM and CDR2 as ANQGSEA. The CDR3 runs 11 residues. CDR3 DNA: TGCAGCGTTGGACAGGCAAACACCATATATTTT. It specifies CSVGQANTIYF.

This clone was recorded only once. The J gene is TRBJ2-2, the V gene TRBV7-6; D may be TRBD1 (6 bases). The CDR3 length is 14 residues. Looked up from germline, CDR1 is SGHVS and CDR2 is FNYEAQ. V was trimmed by 3 bases and J by 6 bases, leaving 11 bases between them. The CDR3: CASSLTGPAGELFF. DNA of the CDR3: TGTGCCAGCAGCTTGACAGGCCCTGCCGGGGAGCTGTTTTTT.

The gene calls are TRBV6-2 or TRBV6-3 and TRBJ1-2, with TRBD1 as a possible D gene (5 bases). This CDR3 is 16 amino acids long. CDR1 MNHEY and CDR2 SVGEGT come from the germline V gene. V dropped 6 bases and J dropped 7 bases, with 24 bases sitting between them. The CDR3, as DNA: TGTGCCAGCAGCGCGAGGACGACAGTCCTAAGGTCTGGCTACACCTTC. Its translation: CASSARTTVLRSGYTF.

The chain recombines TRBV18 with TRBJ1-6; 9 bases map to TRBD1. There are 13 residues in the CDR3. J gave up 8 bases and V 6 bases, and 2 bases lay outside the gene matches. The germline V gene encodes CDR1 KGHSH and CDR2 LQKENI. CDR3 sequence (DNA): TGTGCCAGCTCTCGGGACAGGGATTCACCCCTCCACTTT. It yields the protein CASSRDRDSPLHF.

This clone has a handful of counts. The CDR3 loop reads CASSPRNTEAFF. In nucleotides, the CDR3 is TGTGCCAGCAGTCCCAGGAACACTGAAGCTTTCTTT. The chain is built from TRBV3-1 (or the pseudogene TRBV3-2) and TRBJ1-1; D unresolved. This CDR3 spans 12 amino acids. V lost 6 bases, J lost 1 base, and 6 bases lay in between. Germline V gives CDR1 LGHDT, CDR2 YNNKEL (reference sequence).

Regarding this clone: Other nucleotide sequences from this sample produce the same CDR3. This chain joins TRBV12-3 or TRBV12-4 and TRBJ1-1; D unresolved. The CDR3 length is 13 residues. Trimming shortened V by 4 bases and J by 1 base, and 7 bases separated the two germline ends. The CDR3 protein is CASSSGQNTEAFF. CDR3 sequence (DNA): TGTGCCAGCAGTTCCGGTCAGAACACTGAAGCTTTCTTT.

The rearrangement uses TRBV6-6 and TRBJ2-2; 7 bases match TRBD1. The V and J ends lost 0 bases and 0 bases, in that order; junction bases with no gene match: 1. CDR3 length: 16 residues. Per germline, CDR1 MNHNY and CDR2 SVGAGI (reference sequence). CDR3 DNA sequence: TGTGCCAGCAGTTACTCGACAGGGACGAACACCGGGGAGCTGTTTTTT. Residues: CASSYSTGTNTGELFF.

CDR3 sequence reads: CASSPLEDEQYF. The DNA for the CDR3 is TGTGCCAGCTCACCATTAGAGGACGAGCAGTACTTC. The chain couples TRBV18 to TRBJ2-7; the D is unclear. Trimming took off 2 bases at V and 5 bases at J, with 7 bases between the two ends. CDR1 KGHSH and CDR2 LQKENI come from the germline V gene. The CDR3 totals 12 residues.

This chain uses TRBV3-1 (or the pseudogene TRBV3-2) with TRBJ2-1; a weak D match, TRBD1 (6 bases). The CDR3 has 15 amino acids. The germline V gene encodes CDR1 LGHDT and CDR2 YNNKEL (reference sequence). Trimming took off 4 bases at V and 4 bases at J, with 14 bases between the two ends. The CDR3 region has the DNA TGTGCCAGCAGCCTGGACGGGACATCATACAATGAGCAGTTCTTC. Translating it yields CASSLDGTSYNEQFF.

The chain carries TRBV20-1 and TRBJ2-2, with TRBD2 identical over 8 bases. CDR3 length: 17 residues. Germline lookup yields CDR1 DFQATT and CDR2 SNEGSKA (reference sequence). Germline trimming cut 3 bases from V and 4 bases from J; bases unmatched to any gene: 13. The CDR3 sequence: CSASPPPGGQGTGELFF. The CDR3 nucleotides are TGCAGTGCTAGTCCCCCGCCGGGGGGGCAAGGCACCGGGGAGCTGTTTTTT.

The sample holds a few counts of this clone. This chain connects TRBV6-6 to TRBJ1-1; D gene ambiguous. CDR1 MNHNY and CDR2 SVGAGI come from the germline V gene (reference sequence). This CDR3 has 13 residues. Trimming pared 4 bases from V and 3 bases from J, leaving 9 bases between. The CDR3: CASSFTADTEAFF. The CDR3 bases are TGTGCCAGCAGTTTTACCGCGGACACTGAAGCTTTCTTT.

The V call is TRBV6-2 or TRBV6-3, the J call TRBJ1-2, with D possibly matching TRBD1 (5 bases). Germline CDR1 reads MNHEY; CDR2 reads SVGEGT. Trimming removed 4 bases at V and 4 bases at J, with 10 bases between. The CDR3 loop spans 13 amino acids. The CDR3 DNA reads as TGTGCCAGCAGTTCGACAGAGGCCTATGGCTACACCTTC. Its translation is CASSSTEAYGYTF.

J is TRBJ1-5 and V is TRBV9; D gene uncertain. This CDR3 comprises 14 residues. Germline V lookup: CDR1 SGDLS, CDR2 YYNGEE. Between the trimmed V and J ends, which lost 0 bases and 1 base, there was a span of 5 bases. This chain's CDR3 is CASSVAGSNQPQHF. In nucleotides, the CDR3 is TGTGCCAGCAGCGTAGCGGGGAGCAATCAGCCCCAGCATTTT.

This rearrangement joins TRBV6-2 or TRBV6-3 to TRBJ2-5, with 10 nucleotides matching TRBD1. This CDR3 is built from 16 residues. Germline-derived CDR1 and CDR2 are MNHEY and SVGEGT. Trimming removed 4 bases from V and 2 bases from J; junction bases left unmatched: 7. The CDR3 DNA follows: TGTGCCAGCAGTTTCCTCCTGGACAGGGGGCAAGAGACCCAGTACTTC. It is translated as CASSFLLDRGQETQYF.

The rearrangement joins TRBV6-5 to TRBJ1-6; a possible D gene is TRBD1 (6 bases). Trimming shortened V by 2 bases and J by 9 bases, and 11 bases separated the two germline ends. CDR1 is MNHEY and CDR2 is SVGAGI in the germline V gene. This CDR3 is 14 amino acids long. The CDR3, as DNA: TGTGCCAGCAGTTACGGGGCAGGGGCTTCACCCCTCCACTTT. Protein: CASSYGAGASPLHF.

The rearrangement uses TRBV5-1 and TRBJ1-5; 7 bases fit TRBD1. Germline V gives CDR1 SGHRS, CDR2 YFSETQ. V lost 4 bases and J lost 7; bases outside the gene matches: 8. The CDR3 runs 14 residues. This chain's CDR3 is CASSLRQGGQPQHF. The CDR3 DNA is TGCGCCAGCAGCCTTCGACAGGGAGGACAGCCCCAGCATTTT. Filled out from reference TRBV5-1 and TRBJ1-5, the complete variable domain reads KAGVTQTPRYLIKTRGQQVTLSCSPISGHRSVSWYQQTPGQGLQFLFEYFSETQRNKGNFPGRFSGRQFSNSRSEMNVSTLELGDSALYLCASSLRQGGQPQHFGDGTRLSIL.

The chain has TRBV6-2 or TRBV6-3 and TRBJ1-5; D unclear. Germline V gene sequence: CDR1 MNHEY, CDR2 SVGEGT. CDR3 length equals 14 residues. V gave up 6 bases and J gave up 8 bases, with 17 bases separating them. The CDR3 reads CASSSDPRWEPQHF. CDR3 nucleotide sequence: TGTGCCAGCAGCTCTGACCCCAGGTGGGAGCCCCAGCATTTT.

The gene calls are TRBV6-2 or TRBV6-3 and TRBJ1-2; D unresolved. V was trimmed by 6 bases and J by 8 bases, leaving 16 bases between them. CDR3 length equals 13 residues. CDR1 and CDR2 from the germline V gene are MNHEY and SVGEGT. The CDR3: CASSLIQREGYTF. The CDR3 DNA reads TGTGCCAGCAGCCTCATTCAGAGGGAAGGCTACACCTTC.

CDR3 protein: CASSLVGQARDYNSPLHF. CDR3 in DNA: TGTGCCAGCAGCTTGGTTGGGCAGGCTCGGGACTATAATTCACCCCTCCACTTT. V gene TRBV5-4 combines with J gene TRBJ1-6; D not resolved. The CDR3 is 18 amino acids. Germline V gives CDR1 SGHNT, CDR2 YYREEE (reference sequence). The V end was cut by 0 bases, the J end by 3 bases, with 16 bases between. The whole variable domain, filled in from reference TRBV5-4 and TRBJ1-6, reads ETGVTQSPTHLIKTRGQQVTLRCSSQSGHNTVSWYQQALGQGPQFIFQYYREEENGRGNFPPRFSGLQFPNYSSELNVNALELDDSALYLCASSLVGQARDYNSPLHFGNGTRLTVT.

There are a few counts of this clone. The gene calls are TRBV6-5 and TRBJ1-5; TRBD1 is a possible D gene (6 bases). Between the trimmed V and J ends, which lost 6 bases and 7 bases, there was a span of 16 bases. The length of the CDR3 is 14 residues. CDR1 and CDR2 from the germline V gene are MNHEY and SVGAGI. The CDR3 loop reads CASREGGGGQPQHF. The CDR3 coding sequence is TGTGCCAGCAGAGAGGGGGGGGGCGGGCAGCCCCAGCATTTT.

The rearrangement links TRBV4-2 to TRBJ2-1, with D possibly TRBD2 on 5 matching bases. The CDR3 spans 15 residues. V was cut by 0 bases and J by 9 bases, with 15 bases left in between. The germline V gene has CDR1 LGHNA and CDR2 YNFKEQ. The CDR3 protein is CASSQDPDEGSEQFF. The DNA for the CDR3 is TGTGCCAGCAGCCAAGATCCGGACGAGGGAAGTGAGCAGTTCTTC.

This chain joins TRBV5-1 and TRBJ1-2; 7 nucleotides align to TRBD1. Per germline, CDR1 SGHRS and CDR2 YFSETQ. The V and J ends lost 4 bases and 6 bases, in that order; junction bases with no gene match: 3. CDR3 size: 12 residues. CDR3 in DNA: TGCGCCAGCAGCGGCAGGGGGGATGGCTACACCTTC. As protein: CASSGRGDGYTF.

CDR3 sequence: CASSPRDRGYNEQFF. In DNA form, the CDR3 reads TGTGCCAGCAGCCCTAGGGACAGGGGATACAATGAGCAGTTCTTC. This rearrangement joins TRBV7-7 to TRBJ2-1; 10 bases are a match to TRBD1. The germline V gene has CDR1 SSHAT and CDR2 FNYEAQ (reference sequence). Trimming took 5 bases from V and 4 from J; bases not matched to a gene: 5. The CDR3 has 15 residues.

The rearrangement joins TRBV5-6 to TRBJ1-6, with a weak D call TRBD1 (5 bases). The germline CDR1 and CDR2 sequences are SGHDT and YYEEEE. The ends were cut back, 0 bases at V and 8 bases at J, with 9 bases in the middle. The CDR3 has 14 amino acids. The CDR3 is CASSLALGDSPLHF. The CDR3 bases are TGTGCCAGCAGCTTGGCCTTAGGGGATTCACCCCTCCACTTT. The complete variable domain, with remaining parts taken from reference TRBV5-6 and TRBJ1-6, reads DAGVTQSPTHLIKTRGQQVTLRCSPKSGHDTVSWYQQALGQGPQFIFQYYEEEERQRGNFPDRFSGHQFPNYSSELNVNALLLGDSALYLCASSLALGDSPLHFGNGTRLTVT.

V is TRBV24-1 and J is TRBJ1-2; TRBD1 matches at 11 bases. The CDR3 runs to 14 residues. The V and J ends lost 3 bases and 8 bases, in that order; junction bases with no gene match: 4. Germline lookup yields CDR1 KGHDR and CDR2 SFDVKD. CDR3 nucleotide sequence: TGTGCCACCAGTGATCCGGGACAGGGGGAAGGCTACACCTTC. Its protein is CATSDPGQGEGYTF.

The genes are TRBV9 and TRBJ2-7, with 8 bases fitting TRBD1. Germline CDR1 SGDLS, CDR2 YYNGEE. V shed 3 bases and J 5 bases; nucleotides not matched to a gene: 10. CDR3 size: 15 residues. CDR3 amino acids: CASSGNGAGGDEQYF. CDR3 coding DNA: TGTGCCAGCAGCGGAAACGGGGCAGGGGGCGACGAGCAGTACTTC.